This is a list of T cell receptor beta chains from one sample in a study of cytotoxic CD8 clonotypes in ibrutinib-treated CLL. TCRdb's copy holds only in-frame clones and misses some; the assay was immunoSEQ multiplex PCR. The table lists 160,000 or so clones, about 88% of them singletons. Here the sequenced sample was PBMCs, taken at disease progression, from a patient treated with ibrutinib. These receptors were collected from a human donor with chronic lymphocytic leukemia. Both conserved end residues are part of each CDR3. Fields, in order: clone size, J gene, D gene, V gene, CDR3 protein, CDR3 DNA. The D gene is left open where the match is weak. Size is stated for part of the rows, as once, few or many counts, or as a class when the clone is expanded.

clone_size: .; j_call: TRBJ1-2; d_call: .; v_call: TRBV12-5; cdr3_aa: CASGLSTGNYGYTF; cdr3_nt: TGTGCTAGTGGTTTGTCGACAGGAAACTATGGCTACACCTTC
clone_size: .; j_call: TRBJ1-4; d_call: .; v_call: TRBV7-2; cdr3_aa: CASTPDGEKLFF; cdr3_nt: TGTGCCAGCACCCCTGATGGTGAAAAACTGTTTTTT
clone_size: .; j_call: TRBJ2-7; d_call: TRBD1; v_call: TRBV5-4; cdr3_aa: CASSSEDRVIGYEQYF; cdr3_nt: TGTGCCAGCAGCTCCGAGGACAGGGTAATCGGCTACGAGCAGTACTTC
clone_size: .; j_call: TRBJ1-3; d_call: .; v_call: TRBV10-3; cdr3_aa: CAISERGQTSGNTIYF; cdr3_nt: TGTGCCATCAGTGAGCGTGGGCAGACGTCTGGAAACACCATATATTTT
clone_size: .; j_call: TRBJ1-2; d_call: .; v_call: TRBV7-2; cdr3_aa: CASNSDSLYGYTF; cdr3_nt: TGTGCCAGCAACTCGGACAGTCTGTATGGCTACACCTTC
clone_size: .; j_call: TRBJ1-1; d_call: .; v_call: TRBV28; cdr3_aa: CASSGGAFGNTEAFF; cdr3_nt: TGTGCCAGCAGTGGAGGGGCCTTCGGGAACACTGAAGCTTTCTTT
clone_size: .; j_call: TRBJ1-3; d_call: TRBD1; v_call: TRBV28; cdr3_aa: CASSDGTESSGNTIYF; cdr3_nt: TGTGCCAGCAGCGACGGGACAGAGAGCTCTGGAAACACCATATATTTT
clone_size: .; j_call: TRBJ1-4; d_call: TRBD1; v_call: TRBV11-3; cdr3_aa: CASSWDRVNEKLFF; cdr3_nt: TGTGCCAGCAGCTGGGACAGGGTTAATGAAAAACTGTTTTTT
clone_size: .; j_call: TRBJ2-1; d_call: TRBD2; v_call: TRBV4-1; cdr3_aa: CASSQRSGTSSYNEQFF; cdr3_nt: TGCGCCAGCAGCCAACGTAGCGGGACTAGCTCCTACAATGAGCAGTTCTTC
clone_size: .; j_call: TRBJ2-7; d_call: .; v_call: TRBV28; cdr3_aa: CASSLGQQPYEQYF; cdr3_nt: TGTGCCAGCAGTTTAGGGCAGCAGCCCTACGAGCAGTACTTC
clone_size: .; j_call: TRBJ1-1; d_call: .; v_call: TRBV5-1; cdr3_aa: CASSLRYEGTNTEAFF; cdr3_nt: TGCGCCAGCAGCTTGAGGTATGAGGGAACGAACACTGAAGCTTTCTTT
clone_size: .; j_call: TRBJ1-5; d_call: .; v_call: TRBV5-8; cdr3_aa: CASSLVGARQPQHF; cdr3_nt: TGTGCCAGCAGCTTGGTCGGGGCTCGACAGCCCCAGCATTTT
clone_size: .; j_call: TRBJ2-7; d_call: .; v_call: TRBV6-5; cdr3_aa: CATRSTYEQYF; cdr3_nt: TGTGCCACGCGAAGTACCTACGAGCAGTACTTC
clone_size: once; j_call: TRBJ2-7; d_call: .; v_call: TRBV29-1; cdr3_aa: CSVVYYAMGSVGIRYEQYF; cdr3_nt: TGCAGCGTCGTTTATTATGCTATGGGTAGCGTTGGGATACGCTACGAGCAGTACTTC
clone_size: .; j_call: TRBJ1-1; d_call: TRBD1; v_call: TRBV4-3; cdr3_aa: CASSQEVGQINTEAFF; cdr3_nt: TGCGCCAGCAGCCAAGAAGTGGGACAGATAAACACTGAAGCTTTCTTT
clone_size: .; j_call: TRBJ2-7; d_call: .; v_call: TRBV27; cdr3_aa: CASTRYGTSYEQYF; cdr3_nt: TGTGCCAGCACTAGGTATGGCACCTCCTACGAGCAGTACTTC
clone_size: once; j_call: TRBJ1-1; d_call: .; v_call: TRBV28; cdr3_aa: CASRWSGMNTEAFF; cdr3_nt: TGTGCCAGCCGATGGTCCGGGATGAACACTGAAGCTTTCTTT
clone_size: .; j_call: TRBJ1-1; d_call: .; v_call: TRBV5-5; cdr3_aa: CASSLVYREYRGTEAFF; cdr3_nt: TGTGCCAGCAGCTTGGTATACAGAGAGTATAGGGGCACTGAAGCTTTCTTT
clone_size: .; j_call: TRBJ2-3; d_call: TRBD2; v_call: TRBV15; cdr3_aa: CATMPSRVRGGKDTQYF; cdr3_nt: TGTGCCACCATGCCCTCAAGGGTACGCGGGGGGAAAGATACGCAGTATTTT
clone_size: once; j_call: TRBJ1-2; d_call: .; v_call: TRBV7-2; cdr3_aa: CASSTLRGGYTF; cdr3_nt: TGTGCCAGCAGCACCCTGAGAGGGGGCTACACCTTC
clone_size: few; j_call: TRBJ1-1; d_call: TRBD1; v_call: TRBV19; cdr3_aa: CASSKDRVENTEAFF; cdr3_nt: TGTGCCAGTAGTAAGGACAGGGTAGAGAACACTGAAGCTTTCTTT
clone_size: .; j_call: TRBJ2-2; d_call: .; v_call: TRBV28; cdr3_aa: CASSLSPTGELFF; cdr3_nt: TGTGCCAGCAGTTTATCGCCCACCGGGGAGCTGTTTTTT
clone_size: few; j_call: TRBJ1-5; d_call: .; v_call: TRBV4-2; cdr3_aa: CASSQGSRVSNQPQHF; cdr3_nt: TGTGCCAGCAGCCAAGGCTCGAGGGTTAGCAATCAGCCCCAGCATTTT
clone_size: .; j_call: TRBJ2-1; d_call: .; v_call: TRBV18; cdr3_aa: CASSPLSNEQFF; cdr3_nt: TGTGCCAGCTCACCCCTCAGCAATGAGCAGTTCTTC
clone_size: .; j_call: TRBJ2-4; d_call: TRBD1; v_call: TRBV2; cdr3_aa: CASSWDRGQTLAKNIQYF; cdr3_nt: TGTGCCAGCAGTTGGGACAGGGGACAGACCTTAGCCAAAAACATTCAGTACTTC
clone_size: .; j_call: TRBJ1-2; d_call: .; v_call: TRBV27; cdr3_aa: CASRRGNNYGYTF; cdr3_nt: TGTGCCAGCCGTAGGGGAAACAATTATGGCTACACCTTC
clone_size: .; j_call: TRBJ1-1; d_call: .; v_call: TRBV5-1; cdr3_aa: CASSSAAGGNTEAFF; cdr3_nt: TGCGCCAGCAGCTCGGCTGCGGGGGGAAACACTGAAGCTTTCTTT
clone_size: .; j_call: TRBJ2-2; d_call: .; v_call: TRBV7-9; cdr3_aa: CASSTVAPLNTGELFF; cdr3_nt: TGTGCCAGCAGCACTGTTGCGCCTTTAAACACCGGGGAGCTGTTTTTT
clone_size: .; j_call: TRBJ2-3; d_call: .; v_call: TRBV28; cdr3_aa: CASSAPGDTDTQYF; cdr3_nt: TGTGCCAGCAGTGCGCCAGGGGACACAGATACGCAGTATTTT
clone_size: .; j_call: TRBJ1-1; d_call: .; v_call: TRBV7-9; cdr3_aa: CASSTLIRPGNTEAFF; cdr3_nt: TGTGCCAGCAGCACGCTCATTCGACCGGGGAACACTGAAGCTTTCTTT
clone_size: .; j_call: TRBJ1-4; d_call: .; v_call: TRBV30; cdr3_aa: CAWSVGDNEKLFF; cdr3_nt: TGTGCCTGGAGTGTGGGGGATAATGAAAAACTGTTTTTT
clone_size: .; j_call: TRBJ2-7; d_call: .; v_call: TRBV18; cdr3_aa: CASSLSDEQYF; cdr3_nt: TGTGCCAGCTCCCTGTCCGACGAGCAGTACTTC
clone_size: .; j_call: TRBJ2-7; d_call: TRBD2; v_call: TRBV4-3; cdr3_aa: CASSQGAASGIGYEQYF; cdr3_nt: TGCGCCAGCAGCCAAGGGGCGGCTAGCGGGATCGGGTACGAGCAGTACTTC
clone_size: .; j_call: TRBJ2-5; d_call: .; v_call: TRBV11-2; cdr3_aa: CASSLEIGYQETQYF; cdr3_nt: TGTGCCAGCAGCTTAGAGATCGGGTACCAAGAGACCCAGTACTTC
clone_size: .; j_call: TRBJ2-4; d_call: .; v_call: TRBV9; cdr3_aa: CASSGGEGPSDIQYF; cdr3_nt: TGTGCCAGCAGCGGGGGCGAAGGTCCCTCTGACATTCAGTACTTC
clone_size: .; j_call: TRBJ1-4; d_call: TRBD1; v_call: TRBV4-1; cdr3_aa: CASSKPQGATNEKLFF; cdr3_nt: TGCGCCAGCAGCAAACCGCAGGGGGCCACTAATGAAAAACTGTTTTTT
clone_size: few; j_call: TRBJ1-2; d_call: TRBD1; v_call: TRBV19; cdr3_aa: CASNRQGARGYTF; cdr3_nt: TGTGCCAGTAATCGACAGGGGGCAAGGGGCTACACCTTC
clone_size: .; j_call: TRBJ2-1; d_call: .; v_call: TRBV20-1; cdr3_aa: CSASMSNEQFF; cdr3_nt: TGCAGTGCTAGTATGTCGAATGAGCAGTTCTTC
clone_size: .; j_call: TRBJ1-1; d_call: .; v_call: TRBV15; cdr3_aa: CATSTRTDSNTEAFF; cdr3_nt: TGTGCCACCAGCACCCGGACAGATTCGAACACTGAAGCTTTCTTT
clone_size: .; j_call: TRBJ2-7; d_call: .; v_call: TRBV5-5; cdr3_aa: CASSLKPQVPYEQYF; cdr3_nt: TGTGCCAGCAGCTTGAAACCACAGGTACCCTACGAGCAGTACTTC
clone_size: .; j_call: TRBJ1-1; d_call: .; v_call: TRBV7-9; cdr3_aa: CASSYQGGSNTEAFF; cdr3_nt: TGTGCCAGCAGCTATCAAGGGGGATCGAACACTGAAGCTTTCTTT
clone_size: .; j_call: TRBJ1-1; d_call: .; v_call: TRBV19; cdr3_aa: CASSIWTDKNTEAFF; cdr3_nt: TGTGCCAGTAGTATCTGGACAGACAAGAACACTGAAGCTTTCTTT
clone_size: .; j_call: TRBJ2-1; d_call: .; v_call: TRBV29-1; cdr3_aa: CSAGGRSYNEQFF; cdr3_nt: TGCAGCGCTGGGGGGAGGTCCTACAATGAGCAGTTCTTC
clone_size: .; j_call: TRBJ2-5; d_call: TRBD2; v_call: TRBV4-1; cdr3_aa: CASSQSRGGKETQYF; cdr3_nt: TGCGCCAGCAGCCAATCCCGGGGGGGGAAAGAGACCCAGTACTTC
clone_size: .; j_call: TRBJ1-2; d_call: TRBD1; v_call: TRBV19; cdr3_aa: CASSDRDRPYGYTF; cdr3_nt: TGTGCCAGTAGCGACCGGGACAGACCCTATGGCTACACCTTC
clone_size: many; j_call: TRBJ1-2; d_call: .; v_call: TRBV28; cdr3_aa: CASSFLSLRLRGYTF; cdr3_nt: TGTGCCAGCAGTTTTCTATCTCTACGGCTCCGGGGCTACACCTTC
clone_size: once; j_call: TRBJ2-3; d_call: TRBD2; v_call: TRBV11-2; cdr3_aa: CASSPVAGNTDTQYF; cdr3_nt: TGTGCCAGCAGCCCCGTAGCGGGAAACACAGATACGCAGTATTTT
clone_size: .; j_call: TRBJ2-3; d_call: .; v_call: TRBV4-3; cdr3_aa: CASSQNSGMYLDTQYF; cdr3_nt: TGCGCCAGCAGCCAAAATAGTGGGATGTACTTAGATACGCAGTATTTT
clone_size: .; j_call: TRBJ1-3; d_call: .; v_call: TRBV19; cdr3_aa: CASRLPSGNTIYF; cdr3_nt: TGTGCCAGTCGATTGCCGAGTGGAAACACCATATATTTT
clone_size: .; j_call: TRBJ2-1; d_call: TRBD2; v_call: TRBV4-1; cdr3_aa: CASSQVSAGAFSSYNEQFF; cdr3_nt: TGCGCCAGCAGCCAAGTATCAGCGGGAGCCTTTAGCTCCTACAATGAGCAGTTCTTC
clone_size: .; j_call: TRBJ1-5; d_call: .; v_call: TRBV7-2; cdr3_aa: CASSPDGNQPQHF; cdr3_nt: TGTGCCAGCAGCCCCGACGGCAATCAGCCCCAGCATTTT
clone_size: .; j_call: TRBJ2-5; d_call: .; v_call: TRBV6-5; cdr3_aa: CASRTEVGWAQYF; cdr3_nt: TGTGCCAGCAGGACGGAAGTCGGGTGGGCCCAGTACTTC
clone_size: few; j_call: TRBJ2-5; d_call: TRBD2; v_call: TRBV7-9; cdr3_aa: CASSLGAGEVTQYF; cdr3_nt: TGTGCCAGCAGCTTAGGCGCGGGAGAGGTGACCCAGTACTTC
clone_size: .; j_call: TRBJ1-2; d_call: .; v_call: TRBV7-9; cdr3_aa: CASSSRVGFPSDGYTF; cdr3_nt: TGTGCCAGCAGCTCACGGGTGGGATTCCCCTCAGATGGCTACACCTTC
clone_size: .; j_call: TRBJ2-1; d_call: .; v_call: TRBV5-4; cdr3_aa: CASRGDVPEQFF; cdr3_nt: TGTGCCAGCAGGGGTGACGTCCCAGAGCAGTTCTTC
clone_size: .; j_call: TRBJ2-7; d_call: .; v_call: TRBV7-2; cdr3_aa: CASSLVASYEQYF; cdr3_nt: TGTGCCAGCAGCTTAGTCGCCAGCTACGAGCAGTACTTC
clone_size: few; j_call: TRBJ2-7; d_call: .; v_call: TRBV25-1; cdr3_aa: CASRQETGSSYEQYF; cdr3_nt: TGTGCCAGCAGGCAAGAAACAGGGAGCTCCTACGAGCAGTACTTC
clone_size: .; j_call: TRBJ2-7; d_call: TRBD2; v_call: TRBV7-3; cdr3_aa: CASSLRREGLGEQYF; cdr3_nt: TGTGCCAGCAGCTTAAGGCGGGAGGGCCTCGGCGAGCAGTACTTC
clone_size: .; j_call: TRBJ1-4; d_call: .; v_call: TRBV16; cdr3_aa: CASSQRASGVGEKLFF; cdr3_nt: TGTGCCAGCAGCCAACGGGCCAGCGGGGTGGGTGAAAAACTGTTTTTT